The clone carrying this T cell receptor beta chain has just a few counts. The data belong to a study of blood T cell repertoires in COVID-19. Study-wide context: From the United States, Italy and Spain came samples of acute and convalescent COVID-19. Sources were T cells, B-cell-depleted T cells, or PBMCs; the material itself was cDNA or gDNA.

V dropped 7 bases and J dropped 1; count of bases not matched to a gene: 2. The length of the CDR3 is 13 residues. The germline CDR1 and CDR2 sequences are SNHLY and FYNNEI. Original handling: Reference gene primer amplification in the assay estimated nucleated cell counts. Libraries were prepared by immunoSEQ multiplex PCR; TCRdb keeps only in-frame clonotypes and omits some of them. V, J and clone size are those of that table, while D and trimming were read from the DNA. The sample lists nearly 45,000 clones, about 80% occurring once. The sequence was collected from a human donor in a cohort sampled during active COVID-19. This chain links TRBV2 with TRBJ1-1; 8 nucleotides line up with TRBD1. Sequences were obtained from peripheral blood. The CDR3 DNA sequence: TGTGCCAGCAAAGGGACAGGGAACACTGAAGCTTTCTTT. This codes for CASKGTGNTEAFF.